These 31 T cell receptor beta chains came from one sample sequenced in a study of blood T cells in healthy people across ages. For the second PCR, which ran for about 6 to 12 cycles, a sample-barcoded 5' primer and a J-beta primer mix were used. TCRdb re-called the 5' RACE reads through MiXCR, storing one row per CDR3 protein. The table lists 550,000 to 600,000 distinct CDR3 sequences, roughly 29% of them singletons. The sample taken for sequencing was blood. The receptors stem from a woman in her 70s in good health.

The chain is built from TRBV7-9 and TRBJ1-4, with D hard to call. The CDR3 has 13 amino acids. The germline V gene encodes CDR1 SEHNR and CDR2 FQNEAQ (reference sequence). V was trimmed by 2 bases and J by 5 bases, leaving 6 bases between them. Here the CDR3 reads CASSLQINEKLFF. The CDR3 nucleotides read TGTGCCAGCAGCTTACAGATCAATGAAAAACTGTTTTTT. The full variable domain, in which reference TRBV7-9 and TRBJ1-4 provide the parts outside the CDR3, is DTGVSQNPRHKITKRGQNVTFRCDPISEHNRLYWYRQTLGQGPEFLTYFQNEAQLEKSRLLSDRFSAERPKGSFSTLEIQRTEQGDSAMYLCASSLQINEKLFFGSGTQLSVL.

This clonotype has a single count. This sequence joins TRBV7-2 and TRBJ1-1; D might be TRBD1 (5 bases). Germline CDR1 and CDR2: SGHTA and FQGNSA. The V end was cut by 1 base, the J end by 7 bases, with 13 bases between. The CDR3 contains 14 residues. CDR3 in amino acids: CASSLVVQGSEAFF. In DNA, the CDR3 is TGTGCCAGCAGCTTAGTGGTCCAGGGCAGTGAAGCTTTCTTT.

The rearrangement links TRBV20-1 to TRBJ1-1, with D tentatively TRBD1 (5 bases). V lost 1 base to trimming and J lost 0 bases, with 12 bases between them. The CDR3 covers 15 residues. CDR1 DFQATT and CDR2 SNEGSKA come from the germline V gene (reference sequence). In DNA, the CDR3 is TGCAGTGCTAGAGTGACAGCACTCCTGAACACTGAAGCTTTCTTT. Translation gives CSARVTALLNTEAFF.

This clonotype appeared a few times. This chain links TRBV11-3 with TRBJ1-3, with 7 bases that match TRBD1. The CDR3 length is 17 residues. J was trimmed by 1 base and V by 5 bases; bases with no gene match: 11. Germline values: CDR1 SGHNT, CDR2 YENEEA. Here the CDR3 reads CASSPGQRRLSGNTIYF. The CDR3 region has the DNA TGTGCCAGCAGCCCGGGACAGAGGCGACTATCTGGAAACACCATATATTTT.

The table lists this clonotype with a few counts. The V call is TRBV20-1, the J call TRBJ1-2, with D perhaps TRBD1 (6 bases). V lost 5 bases and J lost 2, with 15 bases in between. The germline V gene has CDR1 DFQATT and CDR2 SNEGSKA (reference sequence). The CDR3 totals 14 residues. This chain's CDR3 is CSASPRDTNYGYTF. CDR3 DNA: TGCAGTGCTTCACCACGGGACACGAACTATGGCTACACCTTC.

The table lists this clonotype with a few counts. The rearrangement links TRBV7-2 to TRBJ2-7, with D perhaps matching TRBD1 (6 bases). CDR1 is SGHTA, CDR2 FQGNSA, per germline. The CDR3 loop spans 14 amino acids. Trimming removed 1 base from V and 3 bases from J, with 10 bases in between. This CDR3 is CASSLGDRYYEQYF. The CDR3 DNA follows: TGTGCCAGCAGCTTAGGCGACAGGTACTACGAGCAGTACTTC.

The V call is TRBV7-9, the J call TRBJ1-1; no clear D gene. V lost 1 base and J lost 1, with 10 bases in between. Looked up from germline, CDR1 is SEHNR and CDR2 is FQNEAQ (reference sequence). The CDR3 consists of 15 residues. The CDR3 sequence: CASSLVGRANTEAFF. The CDR3 coding sequence is TGTGCCAGCAGCTTAGTCGGGAGGGCGAACACTGAAGCTTTCTTT.

This chain connects TRBV7-3 to TRBJ2-1, with TRBD2 matching 10 bases. V was clipped by 5 bases and J by 5 bases; unmatched bases: 3. The germline V gene encodes CDR1 SGHTA and CDR2 FQGTGA. This CDR3 comprises 14 residues. Here the CDR3 DNA reads TGTGCCAGCAGCCGAGCGGGGGGGGACAATGAGCAGTTCTTC. It is translated as CASSRAGGDNEQFF.

The chain joins TRBV20-1 to TRBJ1-1; no definite D call. The ends were cut back, 3 bases at V and 1 base at J, with 18 bases in the middle. Germline V lookup: CDR1 DFQATT, CDR2 SNEGSKA (reference sequence). The CDR3 contains 16 residues. CDR3 region: CSASRADRGSNTEAFF. CDR3 DNA sequence: TGCAGTGCTAGTAGGGCAGATCGGGGTTCGAACACTGAAGCTTTCTTT.

This clonotype was seen ten or more times. This chain joins TRBV2 and TRBJ2-7; D perhaps matches TRBD2 (5 bases). The germline V and J ends were trimmed by 3 bases and 6 bases, with 9 bases remaining between them. The V gene's germline CDR1 is SNHLY and CDR2 FYNNEI. There are 12 residues in the CDR3. CDR3 amino acids: CASSDQRREQYF. CDR3 DNA sequence: TGTGCCAGCAGTGACCAGCGGCGCGAGCAGTACTTC.

This chain connects TRBV3-1 to TRBJ1-2; TRBD1 matches 8 bases. Germline V gives CDR1 LGHDT, CDR2 YNNKEL (reference sequence). The CDR3 runs to 15 residues. V lost 4 bases and J lost 6; bases outside the gene matches: 10. For the CDR3, the DNA is TGTGCCAGCAGCCGCGGACAGGGACGAGAGAATGGCTACACCTTC. Residues: CASSRGQGRENGYTF.

The chain recombines TRBV2 with TRBJ1-4; 7 bases map to TRBD1. The CDR3 is 14 amino acids. Germline V CDR1 and CDR2: SNHLY, FYNNEI. The V segment lost 5 bases and the J segment 8 bases; nucleotides outside the gene matches: 8. CDR3 bases: TGTGCCAGCAGTTCCGCCAGGGGGAACGAAAAACTGTTTTTT. Protein sequence: CASSSARGNEKLFF.

The chain uses TRBV6-2 or TRBV6-3 and TRBJ2-5, with 10 bases that match TRBD2. Germline CDR1 is MNHEY and CDR2 is SVGEGT. The CDR3 totals 16 residues. Losses at the gene ends were 5 bases for V and 1 base for J; bases not matched to a gene: 7. The CDR3 loop reads CASSPTASGGQETQYF. CDR3 sequence (DNA): TGTGCCAGCAGTCCCACCGCTAGCGGGGGCCAAGAGACCCAGTACTTC.

This chain joins TRBV4-3 and TRBJ2-4; 7 bases agree with TRBD2. V trimming: 1 base; J trimming: 5 bases; junction bases outside the gene matches: 5. The germline CDR1 and CDR2 sequences are LGHNA and YSLEER. CDR3 length: 15 residues. CDR3 in amino acids: CASSQGGGTQNIQYF. CDR3 coding DNA: TGCGCCAGCAGCCAAGGGGGGGGAACTCAAAACATTCAGTACTTC.

This clonotype has just a few counts. The rearrangement links TRBV7-2 to TRBJ2-5; 7 bases agree with TRBD2. Judging by the DNA end, TRBJ2-7 fits better; the J call may be wrong. The germline CDR1 and CDR2 sequences are SGHTA and FQGNSA. The CDR3 has 15 amino acids. The CDR3 reads CASSPITAGDYEQYF. Written as DNA, the CDR3 is TGTGCCAGCAGCCCGATTACGGCGGGGGACTACGAGCAGTACTTC.

This clonotype was picked up a small number of times. The chain is built from TRBV12-3 or TRBV12-4 and TRBJ1-2; 9 bases fit TRBD1. J lost 5 bases, V lost 6 bases, and 4 bases had no gene match. This CDR3 has 13 amino acids. The CDR3 is CASRSTGGYGYTF. The CDR3, as DNA: TGTGCCAGCAGATCGACAGGGGGGTATGGCTACACCTTC.

The sample holds one count of this clonotype. The chain combines TRBV7-9 with TRBJ1-2; D is unresolved. Germline CDR1 is SEHNR and CDR2 is FQNEAQ (reference sequence). This CDR3 has 13 amino acids. Trimming stripped 1 base from V and 6 bases from J, with 9 bases between. The CDR3 region has the DNA TGTGCCAGCAGCTTAGAAAGGCTACATGGCTACACCTTC. This encodes CASSLERLHGYTF. Filled out from reference TRBV7-9 and TRBJ1-2, the complete variable domain reads DTGVSQNPRHKITKRGQNVTFRCDPISEHNRLYWYRQTLGQGPEFLTYFQNEAQLEKSRLLSDRFSAERPKGSFSTLEIQRTEQGDSAMYLCASSLERLHGYTFGSGTRLTVV.

This clonotype was recorded a few times. V is TRBV6-5 and J is TRBJ2-2; no clear D. Trimming cost V 7 bases and J 4 bases, with 16 bases left between them. This CDR3 has 15 residues. CDR1 is MNHEY, CDR2 SVGAGI, per germline. The CDR3 coding sequence is TGTGCCAGCACATCCCCTGGGTCGGGCACCGGGGAGCTGTTTTTT. Encoded protein: CASTSPGSGTGELFF.

The V call is TRBV20-1, the J call TRBJ1-5; no clear D. V gave up 0 bases and J gave up 4 bases, with 7 bases separating them. The CDR3 is 13 residues long. CDR1 and CDR2 from the germline V gene are DFQATT and SNEGSKA (reference sequence). The DNA for the CDR3 is TGCAGTGCTAGAGATCTACAGAATCAGCCCCAGCATTTT. Translating gives CSARDLQNQPQHF.

The chain combines TRBV7-9 with TRBJ1-1; TRBD1 matches at 10 bases. CDR1 and CDR2 from the germline V gene are SEHNR and FQNEAQ (reference sequence). Trimming cost V 3 bases and J 4 bases; bases outside gene matches: 5. The CDR3 contains 15 residues. The CDR3 DNA reads as TGTGCCAGCAGCTTCTCCCGGACAGGGGGCACTGAAGCTTTCTTT. It encodes CASSFSRTGGTEAFF.

This rearrangement joins TRBV9 to TRBJ2-5; TRBD1 matches at 11 bases. TRBJ2-1 matches the DNA end more closely, so the J call is doubtful. The germline gives CDR1 SGDLS, CDR2 YYNGEE. CDR3 size: 16 residues. In DNA, the CDR3 is TGTGCCAGCAGCGCCACCTGGACAGGGGGCGTACCTTTCCAGTTCTTC. This sequence encodes CASSATWTGGVPFQFF.

The rearrangement joins TRBV10-3 to TRBJ1-4; 7 bases line up with TRBD1. This CDR3 has 14 residues. The V gene end was trimmed by 7 bases and the J gene end by 3 bases; junction bases not matched to a gene: 5. Germline CDR1 and CDR2: ENHRY and SYGVKD. CDR3 loop: CAIKSGTANEKLFF. CDR3 in DNA: TGTGCCATCAAATCCGGGACAGCTAATGAAAAACTGTTTTTT.

This clonotype was observed a handful of times. The chain combines TRBV20-1 with TRBJ2-5; the D is unclear. The J call may be wrong; the DNA end is better matched by TRBJ2-1. Per the germline V gene, CDR1 is DFQATT and CDR2 is SNEGSKA (reference sequence). This CDR3 has 14 amino acids. This CDR3 is CSARARTLIDEQFF. CDR3 sequence (DNA): TGCAGTGCTAGAGCCCGGACCCTGATCGATGAGCAGTTCTTC.

This clonotype has only a few counts. The chain has TRBV7-2 and TRBJ2-7, with D uncertain. Trimming removed 2 bases at V and 3 bases at J, with 11 bases between. The CDR3 is 14 residues long. From germline, CDR1 is SGHTA and CDR2 FQGNSA. The CDR3 nucleotides are TGTGCCAGCAGCTTACAATCCCTCGGCTACGAGCAGTACTTC. It specifies CASSLQSLGYEQYF. Full variable domain (outside the CDR3, taken from reference TRBV7-2 and TRBJ2-7): GAGVSQSPSNKVTEKGKDVELRCDPISGHTALYWYRQSLGQGLEFLIYFQGNSAPDKSGLPSDRFSAERTGGSVSTLTIQRTQQEDSAVYLCASSLQSLGYEQYFGPGTRLTVT.

V usage is TRBV6-6 and J usage is TRBJ1-6; 7 nucleotides agree with TRBD1. The CDR3 is 13 amino acids. Germline CDR1 and CDR2: MNHNY and SVGAGI (reference sequence). The ends lost 6 bases at V and 12 bases at J; junction bases unmatched: 8. DNA for the CDR3: TGTGCCAGCAGGACAGGGCAACAGAAACCCCTCCACTTT. Protein sequence: CASRTGQQKPLHF.

The genes are TRBV7-2 and TRBJ2-1; 7 bases match TRBD1. The CDR3 totals 16 residues. From germline, CDR1 is SGHTA and CDR2 FQGNSA. The trim removed 1 base at V and 3 bases at J, leaving 6 bases unmatched. CDR3 sequence: CASSLVGRGFYNEQFF. The CDR3, as DNA: TGTGCCAGCAGCTTAGTGGGCAGGGGGTTCTACAATGAGCAGTTCTTC.

The chain links TRBV7-9 to TRBJ2-5; D not resolved. Trimming left V 1 base short and J 10 bases short, with 7 bases between. This CDR3 contains 11 residues. Germline lookup yields CDR1 SEHNR and CDR2 FQNEAQ (reference sequence). CDR3 DNA: TGTGCCAGCAGCTTAGAGTATATCCAGTACTTC. It codes for CASSLEYIQYF.

The chain couples TRBV7-2 to TRBJ2-7; the D gene is possibly TRBD1 (5 bases). Germline CDR1 is SGHTA and CDR2 is FQGNSA. V was pared by 6 bases and J by 6 bases, with 18 bases between. The CDR3 covers 14 residues. The CDR3 bases are TGTGCCAGCAGACAAACATCACTTAGGGGCGAGCAGTACTTC. Protein: CASRQTSLRGEQYF.

The V and J genes are TRBV29-1 and TRBJ2-1; D is undetermined. This CDR3 is built from 13 residues. CDR1 and CDR2 (germline): SQVTM, ANQGSEA. Trimming removed 7 bases from V and 0 bases from J, with 10 bases in between. CDR3 protein: CSEDESSYNEQFF. Written as DNA, the CDR3 is TGCAGCGAGGATGAGAGCTCCTACAATGAGCAGTTCTTC.

There are a few counts of this clonotype. This chain links TRBV5-1 with TRBJ2-4, with TRBD1 as a possible D gene (6 bases). The CDR3 contains 15 residues. CDR1 SGHRS and CDR2 YFSETQ come from the germline V gene. Trimming removed 5 bases at V and 3 bases at J, with 15 bases between. CDR3 region: CASRDSGVVKNIQYF. The CDR3 coding sequence is TGCGCCAGCAGGGACTCAGGGGTTGTCAAAAACATTCAGTACTTC.

The chain combines TRBV7-2 with TRBJ2-1; 10 bases fit TRBD2. CDR1 SGHTA and CDR2 FQGNSA come from the germline V gene. J lost 6 bases, V lost 5 bases, and 13 bases had no gene match. There are 17 residues in the CDR3. CDR3 nucleotides: TGTGCCAGCAGCGCCAGGACTAGCGGTGGTCCGGGCAATGAGCAGTTCTTC. Translating it yields CASSARTSGGPGNEQFF.